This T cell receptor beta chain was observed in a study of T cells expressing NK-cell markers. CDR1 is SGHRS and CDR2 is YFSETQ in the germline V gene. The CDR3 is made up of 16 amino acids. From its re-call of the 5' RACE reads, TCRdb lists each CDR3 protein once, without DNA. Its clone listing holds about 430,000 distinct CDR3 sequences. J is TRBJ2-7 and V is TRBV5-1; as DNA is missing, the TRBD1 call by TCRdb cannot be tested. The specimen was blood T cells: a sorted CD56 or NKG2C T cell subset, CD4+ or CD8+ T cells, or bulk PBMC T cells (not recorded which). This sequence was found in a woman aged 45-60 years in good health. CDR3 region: CASSYRGDDLPYEQYF.